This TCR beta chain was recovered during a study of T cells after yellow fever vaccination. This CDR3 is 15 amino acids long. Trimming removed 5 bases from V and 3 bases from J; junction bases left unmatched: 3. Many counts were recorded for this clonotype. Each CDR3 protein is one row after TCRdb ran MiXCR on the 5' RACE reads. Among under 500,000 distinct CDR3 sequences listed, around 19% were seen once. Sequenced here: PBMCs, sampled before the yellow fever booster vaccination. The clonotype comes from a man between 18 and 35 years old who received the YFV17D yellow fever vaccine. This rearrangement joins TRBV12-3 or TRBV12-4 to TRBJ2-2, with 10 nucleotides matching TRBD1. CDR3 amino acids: CASSLGQGDTGELFF. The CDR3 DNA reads TGTGCCAGCAGTCTTGGACAGGGGGACACCGGGGAGCTGTTTTTT.